The rows below give T cell receptor beta chains drawn from one sample of a study. TCRdb re-derived calls from the RT-PCR reads in MiXCR, one entry per CDR3 protein. The repertoire holds more than 550,000 distinct CDR3 sequences, with more than 13% as singletons. Sequencing was done on a sample of memory CD4+ T cells from blood. These receptors came from a female donor in good health, serving as a healthy control. The CDR3 runs from the conserved cysteine through the conserved F or W. D genes are given only for firm matches. For some rows the clone size is stated as once, few or many, or as a class when expanded; others skip it.

J gene,D gene,V gene,clone size,CDR3 protein,CDR3 DNA
TRBJ2-1,TRBD1,TRBV27,.,CASSLTDRVINNEQFF,TGTGCCAGCAGTTTAACAGACAGGGTTATTAACAATGAGCAGTTCTTC
TRBJ1-2,.,TRBV27,many,CASSPRLRGGYGYTF,TGTGCCAGCAGTCCCCGTCTGAGGGGGGGGTATGGCTACACCTTC
TRBJ2-6,.,TRBV5-1,.,CASSGGGSSGANVLTF,TGCGCCAGCAGCGGAGGGGGCTCCTCTGGGGCCAACGTCCTGACTTTC
TRBJ1-2,TRBD1,TRBV5-1,.,CASSLTGEAGYTF,TGCGCCAGCAGCTTGACAGGGGAGGCTGGCTACACCTTC
TRBJ2-7,TRBD1,TRBV4-2,many,CASSQQGAYEQYF,TGTGCCAGCAGCCAACAGGGGGCCTACGAGCAGTACTTC
TRBJ2-4,TRBD1,TRBV20-1,.,CSAREQGRAKNIQYF,TGCAGTGCTAGAGAACAGGGGCGAGCCAAAAACATTCAGTACTTC
TRBJ1-6,.,TRBV20-1,.,CSAIPSYNSPLHF,TGCAGTGCTATACCGTCCTATAATTCACCCCTCCACTTT
TRBJ1-5,.,TRBV15,few,CATRTGLYSNQPQHF,TGTGCCACCCGCACGGGCCTGTATAGCAATCAGCCCCAGCATTTT
TRBJ1-1,.,TRBV9,many,CASSDQTANTEAFF,TGTGCCAGCAGCGACCAGACAGCGAACACTGAAGCTTTCTTT
TRBJ2-7,TRBD1,TRBV4-1,many,CASSPAGQGDYEQYF,TGCGCCAGCAGCCCAGCTGGACAGGGAGACTACGAGCAGTACTTC
TRBJ1-2,TRBD1,TRBV7-6,few,CASSLAGQDGYTF,TGTGCCAGCAGCTTAGCGGGACAGGATGGCTACACCTTC
TRBJ1-4,.,TRBV4-3,few,CASSQEEGRMVDGDVREKLFF,TGCGCCAGCAGCCAAGAAGAGGGCAGGATGGTTGATGGAGATGTAAGGGAAAAACTGTTTTTT
TRBJ2-5,TRBD2,TRBV5-1,.,CASSSRPGGQETQYF,TGCGCCAGCAGCTCCCGACCGGGAGGGCAAGAGACCCAGTACTTC
TRBJ2-7,TRBD2,TRBV20-1,.,CSAMMGLAGVGEQYF,TGCAGTGCGATGATGGGACTAGCGGGAGTGGGCGAGCAGTACTTC
TRBJ2-7,.,TRBV5-1,.,CASGLVSSSYEQYF,TGCGCCAGCGGCTTGGTGTCATCCTCCTACGAGCAGTACTTC
TRBJ2-1,.,TRBV20-1,.,CSARNLRRALSYNEQFF,TGCAGTGCCCGGAACTTGCGGCGGGCCCTATCCTACAATGAGCAGTTCTTC
TRBJ2-3,TRBD2,TRBV5-1,many,CASSARLAGGPDTQYF,TGCGCCAGCAGCGCCCGACTAGCGGGGGGCCCAGATACGCAGTATTTT
TRBJ2-3,TRBD2,TRBV20-1,.,CSARDLLTSGRTTDTQYF,TGCAGTGCTAGAGATCTTTTGACTAGCGGGAGAACGACAGATACGCAGTATTTT
TRBJ2-1,.,TRBV5-1,many,CASSVASGDEQFF,TGCGCCAGCAGCGTGGCCTCTGGCGATGAGCAGTTCTTC
TRBJ2-6,.,TRBV12-3/TRBV12-4,.,CASSFLRGSGANVLTF,TGTGCCAGCAGTTTTCTTAGGGGGTCTGGGGCCAACGTCCTGACTTTC
TRBJ2-7,TRBD1,TRBV18,few,CASSPGQEVREQYF,TGTGCCAGCTCACCCGGACAGGAGGTGAGGGAGCAGTACTTC
TRBJ2-5,TRBD2,TRBV5-6,few,CASSLVAGVPETQYF,TGTGCCAGCAGCTTGGTAGCGGGAGTCCCAGAGACCCAGTACTTC
TRBJ1-2,TRBD1,TRBV20-1,.,CSAPGQADYTF,TGCAGTGCCCCTGGACAGGCTGACTACACCTTC
TRBJ1-1,.,TRBV28,.,CASRSEPLNTEAFF,TGTGCCAGCAGGAGTGAGCCTTTGAACACTGAAGCTTTCTTT
TRBJ2-7,.,TRBV7-3,.,CASSFGGPDSYEQYF,TGTGCCAGCAGCTTTGGCGGGCCCGACTCCTACGAGCAGTACTTC
TRBJ1-1,.,TRBV27,few,CASSLWGRPAEAFF,TGTGCCAGCAGTTTATGGGGCAGGCCGGCTGAAGCTTTCTTT
TRBJ2-3,.,TRBV20-1,many,CSASGGTVGITDTQYF,TGCAGTGCTAGTGGAGGGACAGTCGGGATAACAGATACGCAGTATTTT
TRBJ1-2,.,TRBV30,.,CAAGANYGYTF,TGTGCCGCAGGGGCTAACTATGGCTACACCTTC
TRBJ1-5,.,TRBV18,.,CASSPRGNRAQPQHF,TGTGCCAGCTCACCCCGGGGGAATCGGGCTCAGCCCCAGCATTTT
TRBJ1-6,.,TRBV6-6,few,CASSYSISNSYNSPLHF,TGTGCCAGCAGTTACTCGATCTCAAACTCCTATAATTCACCCCTCCACTTT
TRBJ2-5,.,TRBV4-1,many,CASSPGAFQETQYF,TGCGCCAGCAGCCCGGGGGCCTTCCAAGAGACCCAGTACTTC
TRBJ1-2,TRBD1,TRBV20-1,.,CSARVTGGSYGYTF,TGCAGTGCTAGAGTTACAGGGGGTAGCTATGGCTACACCTTC
TRBJ1-5,.,TRBV6-1,few,CASIGEFNQPQHF,TGTGCCAGCATAGGGGAGTTCAATCAGCCCCAGCATTTT
TRBJ2-1,TRBD2,TRBV27,few,CASSPTSAYSDEQFF,TGTGCCAGCAGTCCGACTAGCGCATACTCTGATGAGCAGTTCTTC
TRBJ2-1,.,TRBV7-2,.,CASSPPLVGHEQFF,TGTGCCAGCAGCCCCCCGCTGGTGGGCCATGAGCAGTTCTTC
TRBJ1-1,.,TRBV20-1,.,CSAPLRDTEAFF,TGCAGTGCGCCACTTAGGGACACTGAAGCTTTCTTT
TRBJ2-7,TRBD1,TRBV6-1,.,CASSETGPGGQYF,TGTGCCAGCAGTGAGACAGGGCCTGGGGGGCAGTACTTC
TRBJ2-3,.,TRBV6-5,.,CASSGKGGHTDTQYF,TGTGCCAGCTCGGGGAAGGGGGGTCACACAGATACGCAGTATTTT
TRBJ1-1,.,TRBV6-1,.,CASGGPPGYTEAFF,TGTGCCAGCGGGGGTCCTCCCGGGTACACTGAAGCTTTCTTT
TRBJ2-3,.,TRBV27,many,CASSPIGNTDTQYF,TGTGCCAGCAGTCCCATAGGGAACACAGATACGCAGTATTTT
TRBJ2-7,TRBD1,TRBV28,.,CASSLRGTVSYEQYF,TGTGCCAGCAGTTTACGTGGGACAGTTTCCTACGAGCAGTACTTC
TRBJ2-3,.,TRBV4-2,.,CASSQWGTDSTDTQYF,TGTGCCAGCAGCCAATGGGGAACCGATAGCACAGATACGCAGTATTTT
TRBJ1-1,.,TRBV5-6,.,CASSLGGEEAFF,TGTGCCAGCAGCTTGGGGGGAGAGGAAGCTTTCTTT
TRBJ2-7,.,TRBV12-3/TRBV12-4,many,CASSLGPASSYEQYF,TGTGCCAGCAGTTTAGGTCCGGCTAGCTCCTACGAGCAGTACTTC
TRBJ2-3,.,TRBV20-1,.,CSPDEGSTDTQYF,TGCAGTCCCGACGAAGGTAGCACAGATACGCAGTATTTT
TRBJ1-3,.,TRBV5-1,.,CASSLGQGLDTIYF,TGCGCCAGCAGCTTGGGGCAGGGGCTGGACACCATATATTTT
TRBJ2-1,TRBD1,TRBV29-1,.,CSVGTGYNEQFF,TGCAGCGTAGGGACAGGGTACAATGAGCAGTTCTTC
TRBJ1-1,.,TRBV3-1,few,CASSQDPRTEAFF,TGTGCCAGCAGCCAAGATCCGAGAACTGAAGCTTTCTTT
TRBJ1-5,.,TRBV20-1,.,CSARKLDRRRNQPQHF,TGCAGTGCTAGGAAGTTAGACCGACGAAGGAATCAGCCCCAGCATTTT
TRBJ1-5,TRBD1,TRBV18,many,CASSQRQGNNQPQHF,TGTGCCAGCTCACAACGACAGGGTAACAATCAGCCCCAGCATTTT
TRBJ1-6,.,TRBV24-1,.,CATSESNNSPLHF,TGTGCCACCAGTGAATCCAATAATTCACCCCTCCACTTT
TRBJ2-5,.,TRBV7-3,few,CASSLYGHQQETQYF,TGTGCCAGCAGCTTATATGGGCACCAACAAGAGACCCAGTACTTC
TRBJ1-2,.,TRBV20-1,once,CSAIEGSRDGYTF,TGCAGTGCCATAGAGGGCTCCAGAGATGGCTACACCTTC
TRBJ2-7,.,TRBV12-3/TRBV12-4,many,CASSNHGGTYEQYF,TGTGCCAGCAGTAATCATGGGGGAACCTACGAGCAGTACTTC
TRBJ2-5,.,TRBV27,many,CASSLNGNEGETQYF,TGTGCCAGCAGTTTAAATGGAAATGAAGGGGAGACCCAGTACTTC
TRBJ2-1,TRBD1,TRBV5-1,few,CASSTQGASNEQFF,TGCGCCAGCAGCACCCAGGGGGCTTCCAATGAGCAGTTCTTC
TRBJ1-6,.,TRBV20-1,.,CSAFEKDSPLHF,TGCAGTGCTTTCGAAAAGGATTCACCCCTCCACTTT